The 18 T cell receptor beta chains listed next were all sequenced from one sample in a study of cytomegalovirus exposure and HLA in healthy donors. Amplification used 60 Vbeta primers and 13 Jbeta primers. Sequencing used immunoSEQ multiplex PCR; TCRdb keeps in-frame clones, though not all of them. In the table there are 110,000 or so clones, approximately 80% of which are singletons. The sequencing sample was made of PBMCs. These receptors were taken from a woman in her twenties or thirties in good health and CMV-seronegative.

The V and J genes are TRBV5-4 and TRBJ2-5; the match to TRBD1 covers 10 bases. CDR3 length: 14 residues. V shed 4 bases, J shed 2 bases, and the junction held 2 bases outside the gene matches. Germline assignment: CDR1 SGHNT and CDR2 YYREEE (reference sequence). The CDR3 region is CASSRTGGQETQYF. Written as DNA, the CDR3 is TGTGCCAGCAGCCGGACAGGGGGACAAGAGACCCAGTACTTC.

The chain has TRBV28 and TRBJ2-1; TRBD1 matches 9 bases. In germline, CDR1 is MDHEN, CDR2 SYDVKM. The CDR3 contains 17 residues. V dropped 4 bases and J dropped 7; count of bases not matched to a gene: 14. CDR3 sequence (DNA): TGTGCCAGCAGTTCCCTCATCCGGGGACAGGGCTTGAATGAGCAGTTCTTC. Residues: CASSSLIRGQGLNEQFF.

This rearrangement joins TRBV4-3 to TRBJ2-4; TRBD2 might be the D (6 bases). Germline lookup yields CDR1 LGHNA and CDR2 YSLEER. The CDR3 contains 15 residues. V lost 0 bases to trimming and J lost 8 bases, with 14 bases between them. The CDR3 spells CASSQDWAIADIQYF. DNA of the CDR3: TGCGCCAGCAGCCAAGATTGGGCCATAGCGGACATTCAGTACTTC.

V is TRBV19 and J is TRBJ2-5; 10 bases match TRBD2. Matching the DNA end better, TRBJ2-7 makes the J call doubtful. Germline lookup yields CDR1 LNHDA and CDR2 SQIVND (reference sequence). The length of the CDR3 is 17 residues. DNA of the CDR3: TGTGCCAGTAGTATCGACGGGGGGCTAGCGGGAGCGGACGAGCAGTACTTC. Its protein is CASSIDGGLAGADEQYF.

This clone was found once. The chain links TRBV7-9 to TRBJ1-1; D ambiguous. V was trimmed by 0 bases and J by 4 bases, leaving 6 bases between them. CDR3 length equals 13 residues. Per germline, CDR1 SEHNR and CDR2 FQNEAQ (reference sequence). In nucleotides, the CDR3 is TGTGCCAGCAGCTTAGCGGAGGGCACTGAAGCTTTCTTT. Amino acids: CASSLAEGTEAFF.

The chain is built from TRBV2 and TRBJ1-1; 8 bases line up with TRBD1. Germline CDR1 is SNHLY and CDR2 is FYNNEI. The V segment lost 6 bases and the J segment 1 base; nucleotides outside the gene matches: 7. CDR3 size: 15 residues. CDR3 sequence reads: CASRTAGTGNTEAFF. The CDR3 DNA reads TGTGCCAGCAGGACAGCCGGGACAGGGAACACTGAAGCTTTCTTT.

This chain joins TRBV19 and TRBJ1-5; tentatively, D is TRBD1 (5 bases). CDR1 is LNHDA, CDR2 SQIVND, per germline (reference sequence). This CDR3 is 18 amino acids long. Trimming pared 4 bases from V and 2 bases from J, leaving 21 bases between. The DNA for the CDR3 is TGTGCCAGTAGTAACCGCCAAGGGGCCTCTCGGGGCAATCAGCCCCAGCATTTT. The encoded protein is CASSNRQGASRGNQPQHF.

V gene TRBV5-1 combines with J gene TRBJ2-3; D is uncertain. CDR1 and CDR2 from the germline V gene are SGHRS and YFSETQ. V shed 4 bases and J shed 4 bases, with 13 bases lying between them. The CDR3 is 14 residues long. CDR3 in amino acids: CASSITLDPDTQYF. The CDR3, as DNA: TGCGCCAGCAGCATTACCCTAGATCCAGATACGCAGTATTTT. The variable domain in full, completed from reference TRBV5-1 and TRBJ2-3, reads KAGVTQTPRYLIKTRGQQVTLSCSPISGHRSVSWYQQTPGQGLQFLFEYFSETQRNKGNFPGRFSGRQFSNSRSEMNVSTLELGDSALYLCASSITLDPDTQYFGPGTRLTVL.

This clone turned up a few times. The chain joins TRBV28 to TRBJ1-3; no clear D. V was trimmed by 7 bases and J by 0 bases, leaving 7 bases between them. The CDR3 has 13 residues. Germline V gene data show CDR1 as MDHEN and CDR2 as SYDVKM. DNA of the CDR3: TGTGCCAGCACAACCGGCTCTGGAAACACCATATATTTT. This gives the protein CASTTGSGNTIYF.

The CDR3 DNA reads TGTGCCAGCAGCCAAGGGACAGGTCGGAGCACCATATATTTT. It is translated as CASSQGTGRSTIYF. The rearrangement uses TRBV14 and TRBJ1-3; 7 nucleotides line up with TRBD1. Germline trimming cut 1 base from V and 9 bases from J; bases unmatched to any gene: 6. The germline gives CDR1 SGHDN, CDR2 FVKESK. The CDR3 runs 14 residues. Filled out from reference TRBV14 and TRBJ1-3, the complete variable domain reads EAGVTQFPSHSVIEKGQTVTLRCDPISGHDNLYWYRRVMGKEIKFLLHFVKESKQDESGMPNNRFLAERTGGTYSTLKVQPAELEDSGVYFCASSQGTGRSTIYFGEGSWLTVV.

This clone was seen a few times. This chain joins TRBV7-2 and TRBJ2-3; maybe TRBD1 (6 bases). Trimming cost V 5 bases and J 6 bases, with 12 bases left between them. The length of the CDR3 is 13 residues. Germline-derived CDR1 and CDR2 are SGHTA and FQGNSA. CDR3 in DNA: TGTGCCAGCAGCCCTAACAGGGCGGATACGCAGTATTTT. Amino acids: CASSPNRADTQYF.

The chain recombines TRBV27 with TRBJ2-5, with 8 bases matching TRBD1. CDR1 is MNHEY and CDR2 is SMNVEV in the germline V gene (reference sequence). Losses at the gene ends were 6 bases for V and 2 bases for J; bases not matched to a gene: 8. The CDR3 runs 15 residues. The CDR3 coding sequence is TGTGCCAGCAGCCACGGGACAGGTCTTCAAGAGACCCAGTACTTC. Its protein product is CASSHGTGLQETQYF.

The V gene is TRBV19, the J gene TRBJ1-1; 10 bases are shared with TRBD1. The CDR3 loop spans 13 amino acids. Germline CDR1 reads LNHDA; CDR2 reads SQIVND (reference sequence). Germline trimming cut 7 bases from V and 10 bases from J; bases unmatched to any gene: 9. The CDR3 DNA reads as TGTGCCAGTACCCCGGACAGGGGGACGATAGCTTTCTTT. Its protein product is CASTPDRGTIAFF.

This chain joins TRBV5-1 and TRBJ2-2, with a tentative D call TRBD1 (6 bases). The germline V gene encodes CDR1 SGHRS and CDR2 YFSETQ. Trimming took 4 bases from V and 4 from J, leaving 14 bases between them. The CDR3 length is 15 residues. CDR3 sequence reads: CASSRAGEGTGELFF. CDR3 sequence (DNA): TGCGCCAGCAGCCGGGCAGGGGAAGGCACCGGGGAGCTGTTTTTT.

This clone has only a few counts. The CDR3 coding sequence is TGCGCCAGCAGCCTGGCTCGGAGCAACACGGAGACCCAGTACTTC. It encodes CASSLARSNTETQYF. The chain joins TRBV5-1 to TRBJ2-5, with D unclear. In germline, CDR1 is SGHRS, CDR2 YFSETQ. The CDR3 covers 15 residues. Trimming cost V 4 bases and J 5 bases, with 18 bases left between them. Based on the CDR3 plus reference TRBV5-1 and TRBJ2-5, the full variable domain is KAGVTQTPRYLIKTRGQQVTLSCSPISGHRSVSWYQQTPGQGLQFLFEYFSETQRNKGNFPGRFSGRQFSNSRSEMNVSTLELGDSALYLCASSLARSNTETQYFGPGTRLLVL.

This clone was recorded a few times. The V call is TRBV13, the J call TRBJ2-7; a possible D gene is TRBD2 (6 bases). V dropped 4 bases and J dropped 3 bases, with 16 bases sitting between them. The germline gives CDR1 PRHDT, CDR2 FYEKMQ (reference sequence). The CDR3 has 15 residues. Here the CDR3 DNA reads TGTGCCAGCAGCTCTGAGGGGTCGGGGGACTACGAGCAGTACTTC. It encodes CASSSEGSGDYEQYF.

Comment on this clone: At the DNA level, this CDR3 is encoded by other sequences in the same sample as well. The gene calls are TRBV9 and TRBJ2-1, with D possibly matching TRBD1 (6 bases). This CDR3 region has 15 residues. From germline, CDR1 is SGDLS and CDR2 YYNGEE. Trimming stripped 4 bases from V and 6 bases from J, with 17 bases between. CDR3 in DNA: TGTGCCAGCAGCCCCGGGACCCAACAGGGCAATGAGCAGTTCTTC. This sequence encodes CASSPGTQQGNEQFF.

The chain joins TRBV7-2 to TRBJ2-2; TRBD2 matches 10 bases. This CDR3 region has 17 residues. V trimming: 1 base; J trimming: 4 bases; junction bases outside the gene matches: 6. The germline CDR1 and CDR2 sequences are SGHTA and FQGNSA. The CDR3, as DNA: TGTGCCAGCAGCTTAGAGTTCCTAGCGGGGGTCACCGGGGAGCTGTTTTTT. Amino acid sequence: CASSLEFLAGVTGELFF.